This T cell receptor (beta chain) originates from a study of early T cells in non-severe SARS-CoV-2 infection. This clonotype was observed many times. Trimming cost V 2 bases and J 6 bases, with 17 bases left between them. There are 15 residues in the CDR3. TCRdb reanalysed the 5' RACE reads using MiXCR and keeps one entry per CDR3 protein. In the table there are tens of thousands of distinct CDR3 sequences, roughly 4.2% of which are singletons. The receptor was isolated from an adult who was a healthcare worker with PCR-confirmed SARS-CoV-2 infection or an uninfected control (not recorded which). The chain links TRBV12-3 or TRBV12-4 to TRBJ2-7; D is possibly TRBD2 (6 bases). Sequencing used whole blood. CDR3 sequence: CASSLSQGLLLEQYF. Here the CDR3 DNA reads TGTGCCAGCAGTTTATCCCAGGGACTCCTCCTCGAGCAGTACTTC.